What follows is one T cell receptor (beta chain) and its context. The antigen is undetermined. This entry belongs to a study of identical twins. Findings and caveats of the study: Sharing of beta out-of-frame sequences by twins showed a weaker excess. Memory repertoires lacked the insertion deficit that abundant cord blood beta clonotypes showed.

TCRdb processed the 5' RACE reads anew with MiXCR; each CDR3 protein has one entry. Of 600,000 to 850,000 distinct CDR3 sequences in the sample, about 18% were seen once. CDR3 length equals 15 residues. V lost 2 bases, J lost 4 bases, and 4 bases stayed unmatched. CDR1 and CDR2 from the germline V gene are MNHEY and SVGAGI. Separately, the same data were catalogued under a study of T cells expressing NK-cell markers.

V gene TRBV6-5 combines with J gene TRBJ1-4; 7 bases map to TRBD1. The receptor comes from a woman younger than 35 in good health. The source material was PBMCs. This CDR3 reads CASSYRGQSNEKLFF. CDR3 nucleotides: TGTGCCAGCAGTTACAGGGGACAGAGTAATGAAAAACTGTTTTTT.